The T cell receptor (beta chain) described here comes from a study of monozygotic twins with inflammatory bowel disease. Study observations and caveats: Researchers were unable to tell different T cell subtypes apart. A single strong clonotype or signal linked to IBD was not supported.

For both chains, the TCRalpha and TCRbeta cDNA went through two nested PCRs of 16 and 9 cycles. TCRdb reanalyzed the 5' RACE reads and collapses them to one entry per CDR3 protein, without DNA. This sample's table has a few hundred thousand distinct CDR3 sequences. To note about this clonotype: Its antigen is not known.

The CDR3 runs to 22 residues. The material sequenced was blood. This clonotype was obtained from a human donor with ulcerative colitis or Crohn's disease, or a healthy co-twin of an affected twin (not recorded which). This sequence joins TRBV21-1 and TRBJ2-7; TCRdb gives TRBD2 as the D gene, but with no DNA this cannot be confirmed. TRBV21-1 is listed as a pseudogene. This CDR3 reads CASSKGREISSGRFVASYEQYF.